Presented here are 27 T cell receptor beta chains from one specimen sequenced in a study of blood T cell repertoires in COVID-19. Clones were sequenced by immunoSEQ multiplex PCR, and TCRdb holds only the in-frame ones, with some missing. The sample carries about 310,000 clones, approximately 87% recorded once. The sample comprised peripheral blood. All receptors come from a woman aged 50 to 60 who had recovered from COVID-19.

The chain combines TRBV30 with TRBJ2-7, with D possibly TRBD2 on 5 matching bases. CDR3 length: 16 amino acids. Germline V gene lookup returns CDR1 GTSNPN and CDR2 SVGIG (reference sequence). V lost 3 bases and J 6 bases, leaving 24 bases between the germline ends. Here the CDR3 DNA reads TGTGCCTGGAGCCCCACCACCTGGAGGAGAGGCTCCGAGCAGTACTTC. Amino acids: CAWSPTTWRRGSEQYF.

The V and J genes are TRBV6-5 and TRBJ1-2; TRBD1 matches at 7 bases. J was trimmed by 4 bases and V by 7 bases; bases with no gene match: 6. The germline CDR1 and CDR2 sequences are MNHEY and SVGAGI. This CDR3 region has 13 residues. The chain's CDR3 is CASTPAGGYGYTF. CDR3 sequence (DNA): TGTGCCAGCACCCCGGCAGGGGGCTATGGCTACACCTTC.

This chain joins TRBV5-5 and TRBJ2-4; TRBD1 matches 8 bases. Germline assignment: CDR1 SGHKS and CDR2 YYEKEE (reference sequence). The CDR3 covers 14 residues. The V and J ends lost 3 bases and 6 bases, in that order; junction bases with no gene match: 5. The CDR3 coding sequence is TGTGCCAGCAGCTACGGACAGGGCGGAAACATTCAGTACTTC. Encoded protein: CASSYGQGGNIQYF.

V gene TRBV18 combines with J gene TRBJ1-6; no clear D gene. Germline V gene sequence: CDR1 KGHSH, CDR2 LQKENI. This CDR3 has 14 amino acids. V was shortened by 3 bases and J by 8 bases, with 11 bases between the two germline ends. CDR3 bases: TGTGCCAGCTCACCGAGCGGCCGGGATTCACCCCTCCACTTT. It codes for CASSPSGRDSPLHF.

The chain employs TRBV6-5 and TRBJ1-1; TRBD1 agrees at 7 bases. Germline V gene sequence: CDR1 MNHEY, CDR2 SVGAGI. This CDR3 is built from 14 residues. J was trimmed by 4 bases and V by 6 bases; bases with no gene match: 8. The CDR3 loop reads CASSYDRVSTEAFF. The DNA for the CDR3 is TGTGCCAGCAGCTACGACAGGGTATCCACTGAAGCTTTCTTT.

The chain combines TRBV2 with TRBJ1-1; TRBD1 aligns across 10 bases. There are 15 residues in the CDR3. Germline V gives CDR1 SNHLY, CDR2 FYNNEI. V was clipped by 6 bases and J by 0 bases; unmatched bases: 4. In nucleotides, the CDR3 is TGTGCCAGCAGCCGACAGGGGGCCCTGAACACTGAAGCTTTCTTT. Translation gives CASSRQGALNTEAFF.

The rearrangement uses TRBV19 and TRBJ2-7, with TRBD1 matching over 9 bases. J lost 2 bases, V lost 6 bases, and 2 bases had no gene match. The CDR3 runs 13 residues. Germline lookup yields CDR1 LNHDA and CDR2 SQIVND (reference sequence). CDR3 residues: CASRGTGTYEQYF. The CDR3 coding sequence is TGTGCCAGTAGAGGGACAGGGACCTACGAGCAGTACTTC.

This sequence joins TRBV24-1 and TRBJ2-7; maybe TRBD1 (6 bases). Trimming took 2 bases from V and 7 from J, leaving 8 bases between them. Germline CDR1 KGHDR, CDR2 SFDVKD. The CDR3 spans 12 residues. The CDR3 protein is CATSDSGTEQYF. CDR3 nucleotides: TGTGCCACCAGTGATTCGGGGACAGAGCAGTACTTC.

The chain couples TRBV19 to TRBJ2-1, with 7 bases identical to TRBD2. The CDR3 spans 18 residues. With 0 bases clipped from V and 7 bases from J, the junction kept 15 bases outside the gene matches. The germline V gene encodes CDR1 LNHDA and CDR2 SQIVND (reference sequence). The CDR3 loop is CASSIEGGSAGSRNEQFF. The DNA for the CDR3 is TGTGCCAGTAGTATAGAGGGGGGGAGTGCAGGCAGCAGGAATGAGCAGTTCTTC.

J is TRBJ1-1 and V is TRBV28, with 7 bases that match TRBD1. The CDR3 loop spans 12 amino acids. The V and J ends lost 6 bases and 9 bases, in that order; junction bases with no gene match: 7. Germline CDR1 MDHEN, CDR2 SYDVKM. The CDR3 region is CASSYGQAKAFF. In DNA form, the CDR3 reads TGTGCCAGCAGCTATGGACAGGCTAAAGCTTTCTTT. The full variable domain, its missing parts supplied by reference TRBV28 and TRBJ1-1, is DVKVTQSSRYLVKRTGEKVFLECVQDMDHENMFWYRQDPGLGLRLIYFSYDVKMKEKGDIPEGYSVSREKKERFSLILESASTNQTSMYLCASSYGQAKAFFGQGTRLTVV.

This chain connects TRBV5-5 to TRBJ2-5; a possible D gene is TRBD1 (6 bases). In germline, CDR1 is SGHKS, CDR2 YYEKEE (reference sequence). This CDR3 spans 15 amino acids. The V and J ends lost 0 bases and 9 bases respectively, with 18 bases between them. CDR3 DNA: TGTGCCAGCAGCTTGGCGGGGACCAATGAGGGGGCCCAGTACTTC. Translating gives CASSLAGTNEGAQYF.

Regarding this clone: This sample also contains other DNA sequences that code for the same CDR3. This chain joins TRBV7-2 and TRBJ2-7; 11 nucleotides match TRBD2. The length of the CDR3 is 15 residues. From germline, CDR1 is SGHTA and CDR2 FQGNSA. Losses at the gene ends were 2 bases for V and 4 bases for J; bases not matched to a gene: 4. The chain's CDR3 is CASSLTSGSSYEQYF. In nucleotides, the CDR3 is TGTGCCAGCAGCTTAACTAGCGGGAGTTCTTACGAGCAGTACTTC.

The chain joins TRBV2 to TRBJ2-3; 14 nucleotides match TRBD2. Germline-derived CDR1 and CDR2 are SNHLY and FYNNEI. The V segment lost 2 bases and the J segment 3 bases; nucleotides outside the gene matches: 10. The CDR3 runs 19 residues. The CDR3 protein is CASSERLAGGPVGTDTQYF. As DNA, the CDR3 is TGTGCCAGCAGTGAACGACTAGCGGGAGGGCCGGTGGGGACAGATACGCAGTATTTT.

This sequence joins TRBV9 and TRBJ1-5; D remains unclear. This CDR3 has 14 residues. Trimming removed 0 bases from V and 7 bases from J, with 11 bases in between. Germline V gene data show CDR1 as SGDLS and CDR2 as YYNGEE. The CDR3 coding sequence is TGTGCCAGCAGCGTAGGTCCAAGCGGGCAGCCCCAGCATTTT. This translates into CASSVGPSGQPQHF.

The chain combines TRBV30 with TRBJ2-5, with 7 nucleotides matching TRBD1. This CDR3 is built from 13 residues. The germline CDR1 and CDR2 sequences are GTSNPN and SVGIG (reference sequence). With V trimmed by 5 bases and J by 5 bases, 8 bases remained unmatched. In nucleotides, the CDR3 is TGTGCCTGGGAAACAGGGGTGTCGGAGACCCAGTACTTC. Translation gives CAWETGVSETQYF.

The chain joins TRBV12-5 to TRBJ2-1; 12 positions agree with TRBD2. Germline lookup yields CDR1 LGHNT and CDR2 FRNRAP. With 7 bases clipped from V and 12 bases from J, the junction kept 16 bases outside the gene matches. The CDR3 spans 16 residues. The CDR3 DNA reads TGTGCTAGTGCCCGTCCACTAGCGGGGGGTATTGTCCGGCAGTTCTTC. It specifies CASARPLAGGIVRQFF.

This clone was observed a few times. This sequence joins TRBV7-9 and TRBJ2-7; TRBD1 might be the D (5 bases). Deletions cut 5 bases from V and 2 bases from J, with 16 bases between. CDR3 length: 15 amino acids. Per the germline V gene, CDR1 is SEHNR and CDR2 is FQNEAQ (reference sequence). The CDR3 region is CASSPVRQRPYEQYF. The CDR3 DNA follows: TGTGCCAGCAGCCCGGTAAGACAGCGACCCTACGAGCAGTACTTC. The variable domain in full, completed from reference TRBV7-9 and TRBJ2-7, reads DTGVSQNPRHKITKRGQNVTFRCDPISEHNRLYWYRQTLGQGPEFLTYFQNEAQLEKSRLLSDRFSAERPKGSFSTLEIQRTEQGDSAMYLCASSPVRQRPYEQYFGPGTRLTVT.

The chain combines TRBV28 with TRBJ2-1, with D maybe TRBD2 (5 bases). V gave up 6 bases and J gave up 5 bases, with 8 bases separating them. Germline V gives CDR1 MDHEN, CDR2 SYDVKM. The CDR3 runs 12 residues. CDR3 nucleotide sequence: TGTGCCAGCAGCCCGGGAAACAATGAGCAGTTCTTC. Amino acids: CASSPGNNEQFF.

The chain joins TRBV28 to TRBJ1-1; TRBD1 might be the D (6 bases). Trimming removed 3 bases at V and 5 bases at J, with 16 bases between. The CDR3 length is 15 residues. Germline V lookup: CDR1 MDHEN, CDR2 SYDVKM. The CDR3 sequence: CASSLYRDGQTEAFF. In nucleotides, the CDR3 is TGTGCCAGCAGTTTGTACAGGGATGGGCAGACTGAAGCTTTCTTT.

The CDR3 sequence is CASRGGLTTDTQYF. In DNA, the CDR3 is TGTGCCAGCAGGGGTGGACTAACTACAGATACGCAGTATTTT. The chain links TRBV2 to TRBJ2-3, with D possibly TRBD2 on 6 matching bases. This CDR3 has 14 residues. Germline V gene sequence: CDR1 SNHLY, CDR2 FYNNEI. Trimming took 6 bases from V and 3 from J, leaving 13 bases between them.

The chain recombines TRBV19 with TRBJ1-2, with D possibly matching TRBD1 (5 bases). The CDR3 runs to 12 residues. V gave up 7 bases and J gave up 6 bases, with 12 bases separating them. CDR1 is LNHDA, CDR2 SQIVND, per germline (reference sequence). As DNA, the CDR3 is TGTGCCAGTACCCAGGGAGGCCATGGCTACACCTTC. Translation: CASTQGGHGYTF.

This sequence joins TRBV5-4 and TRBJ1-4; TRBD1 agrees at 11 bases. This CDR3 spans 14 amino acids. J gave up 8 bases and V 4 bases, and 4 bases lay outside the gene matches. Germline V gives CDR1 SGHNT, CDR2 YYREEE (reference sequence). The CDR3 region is CASSGDRGSEKLFF. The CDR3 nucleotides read TGTGCCAGCAGCGGGGACAGGGGGAGCGAAAAACTGTTTTTT.

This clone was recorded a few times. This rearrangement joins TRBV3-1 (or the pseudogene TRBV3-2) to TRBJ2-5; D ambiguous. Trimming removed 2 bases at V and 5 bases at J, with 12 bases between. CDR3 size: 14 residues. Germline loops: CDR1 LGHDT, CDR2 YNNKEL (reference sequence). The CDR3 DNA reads TGTGCCAGCAGCCAACCCCCCATTGCGGAGACCCAGTACTTC. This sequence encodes CASSQPPIAETQYF.

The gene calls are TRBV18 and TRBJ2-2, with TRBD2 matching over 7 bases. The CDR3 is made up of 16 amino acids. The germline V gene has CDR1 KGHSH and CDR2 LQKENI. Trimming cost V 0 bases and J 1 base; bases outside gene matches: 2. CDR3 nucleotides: TGTGCCAGCTCACCACCCGGCGGGAGGAACACCGGGGAGCTGTTTTTT. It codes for CASSPPGGRNTGELFF.

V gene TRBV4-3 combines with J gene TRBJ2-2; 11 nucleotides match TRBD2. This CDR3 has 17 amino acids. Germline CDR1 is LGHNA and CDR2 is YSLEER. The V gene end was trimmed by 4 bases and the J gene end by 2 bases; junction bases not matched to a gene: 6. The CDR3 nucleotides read TGCGCCAGCAGCCGATCGACTAGCGGGGTCAACACCGGGGAGCTGTTTTTT. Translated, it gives CASSRSTSGVNTGELFF.

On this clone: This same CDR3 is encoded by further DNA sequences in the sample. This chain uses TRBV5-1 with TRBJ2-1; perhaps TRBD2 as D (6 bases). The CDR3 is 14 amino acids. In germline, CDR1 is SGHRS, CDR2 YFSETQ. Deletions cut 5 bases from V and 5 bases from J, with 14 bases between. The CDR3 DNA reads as TGCGCCAGCAGTTTTGGGGGACTGAACAATGAGCAGTTCTTC. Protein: CASSFGGLNNEQFF. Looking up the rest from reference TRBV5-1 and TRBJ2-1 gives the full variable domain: KAGVTQTPRYLIKTRGQQVTLSCSPISGHRSVSWYQQTPGQGLQFLFEYFSETQRNKGNFPGRFSGRQFSNSRSEMNVSTLELGDSALYLCASSFGGLNNEQFFGPGTRLTVL.

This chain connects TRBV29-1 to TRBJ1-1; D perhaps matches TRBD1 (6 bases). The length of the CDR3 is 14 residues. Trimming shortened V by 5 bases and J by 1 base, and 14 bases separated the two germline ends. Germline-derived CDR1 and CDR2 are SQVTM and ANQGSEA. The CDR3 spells CSVLNRVTNTEAFF. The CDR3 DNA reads TGCAGCGTTCTTAACAGGGTGACGAACACTGAAGCTTTCTTT.